The clone carrying this T cell receptor beta chain was recorded many times. Its cognate antigen is unknown. These data come from a study of molecular identifiers for immune sequencing clone quantification. The overall study: Within a replicate experiment, RNA obtained from either about 20,000 or 100,000 naive CD8 cells was divided into five aliquots, and four of those aliquots were then sequenced. Study-level results: Clones of above 20 RNA copies carried over 97% of effector molecules; in naive cells they carried under 1%.

V shed 4 bases, J shed 2 bases, and the junction held 11 bases outside the gene matches. The CDR3 sequence is 16 residues long. Germline V gene data show CDR1 as LGHNA and CDR2 as YSLEER. Each CDR3 protein is one row after TCRdb ran MiXCR on the PCR reads. The sample has about 510,000 distinct CDR3 sequences; roughly 26% are singletons. Naive CD8 libraries used about 19,000 to 1,000,000 sorted cells and 10%, 30% or 50% RNA. Naive CD8 T cells underwent sorting with the CD8+CD4-CCR7+CD45RA+ definition. The sequenced sample consisted of naive CD8+ T cells from blood, with Jurkat cell RNA spiked in. Described subset: FACS-sorted CD8+CD4-CCR7+CD45RA+ naive T cells. This clonotype was obtained from a human donor in good health. Some libraries in this study had Jurkat cell RNA spiked in. The chain employs TRBV4-3 and TRBJ2-7; 7 bases map to TRBD1. The DNA for the CDR3 is TGCGCCAGCAGCCCGGCGACCGGGGACAGACCCTACGAGCAGTACTTC. Its protein is CASSPATGDRPYEQYF.